The clone carrying this T cell receptor (beta chain) was detected only once. The data are from a study of technical replicates of blood from several donors. Method: immunoSEQ multiplex PCR; TCRdb's copy keeps in-frame clones and lacks some. The sample has tens of thousands of clones; 75% to 90% are singletons. Specimen: PBMCs. The sequence came from a human donor in good health. Some clones in this sample may be carry-over from other donors' samples.

CDR3 loop: CASSTDRGNEQFF. CDR3 nucleotides: TGCGCCAGCAGCACCGACAGGGGCAATGAGCAGTTCTTC. The chain links TRBV5-1 to TRBJ2-1; 8 bases agree with TRBD1. The CDR3 is 13 residues long. V lost 4 bases and J lost 6; bases outside the gene matches: 3. Germline assignment: CDR1 SGHRS and CDR2 YFSETQ.